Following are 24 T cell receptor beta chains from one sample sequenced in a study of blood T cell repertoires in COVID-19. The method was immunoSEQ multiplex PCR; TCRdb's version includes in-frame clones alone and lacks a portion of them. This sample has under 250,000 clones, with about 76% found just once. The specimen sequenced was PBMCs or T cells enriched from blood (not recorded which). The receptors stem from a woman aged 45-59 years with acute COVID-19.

The CDR3: CASSQTGGAAGELFF. The CDR3 DNA reads as TGTGCCAGCTCGCAGACAGGGGGCGCGGCCGGGGAGCTGTTTTTT. This chain links TRBV18 with TRBJ2-2, with 10 positions matching TRBD1. The CDR3 spans 15 residues. Trimming took 6 bases from V and 6 from J; bases not matched to a gene: 7. Germline CDR1 and CDR2: KGHSH and LQKENI.

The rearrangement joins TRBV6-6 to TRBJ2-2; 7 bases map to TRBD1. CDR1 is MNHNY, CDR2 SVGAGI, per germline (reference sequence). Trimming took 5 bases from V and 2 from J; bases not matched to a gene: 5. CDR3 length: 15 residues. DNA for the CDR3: TGTGCCAGCAGTAGGGACAGCCTAAACACCGGGGAGCTGTTTTTT. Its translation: CASSRDSLNTGELFF.

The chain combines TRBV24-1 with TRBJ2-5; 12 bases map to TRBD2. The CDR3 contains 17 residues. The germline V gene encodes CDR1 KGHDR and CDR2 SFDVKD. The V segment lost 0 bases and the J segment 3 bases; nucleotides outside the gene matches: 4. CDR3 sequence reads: CATSDLPLAGGKETQYF. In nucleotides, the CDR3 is TGTGCCACCAGTGATTTGCCCCTAGCGGGAGGGAAAGAGACCCAGTACTTC.

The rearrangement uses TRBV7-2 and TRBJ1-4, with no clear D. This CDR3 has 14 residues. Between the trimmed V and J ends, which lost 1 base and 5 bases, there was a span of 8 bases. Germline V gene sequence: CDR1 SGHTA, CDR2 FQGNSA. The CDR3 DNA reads TGTGCCAGCAGCTTAGGGGCGGGGAATGAAAAACTGTTTTTT. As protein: CASSLGAGNEKLFF.

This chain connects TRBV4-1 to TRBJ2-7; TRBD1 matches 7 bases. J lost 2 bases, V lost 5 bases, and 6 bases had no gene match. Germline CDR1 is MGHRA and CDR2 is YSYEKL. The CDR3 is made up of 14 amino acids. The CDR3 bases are TGCGCCAGCAGCTACGGGACAGTGACCTACGAGCAGTACTTC. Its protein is CASSYGTVTYEQYF.

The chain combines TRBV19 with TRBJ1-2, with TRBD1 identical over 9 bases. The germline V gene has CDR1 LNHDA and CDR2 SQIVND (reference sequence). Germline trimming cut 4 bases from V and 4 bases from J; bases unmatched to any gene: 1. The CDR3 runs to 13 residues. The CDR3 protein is CASSTGQGYGYTF. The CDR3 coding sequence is TGTGCCAGTAGTACGGGACAGGGCTATGGCTACACCTTC.

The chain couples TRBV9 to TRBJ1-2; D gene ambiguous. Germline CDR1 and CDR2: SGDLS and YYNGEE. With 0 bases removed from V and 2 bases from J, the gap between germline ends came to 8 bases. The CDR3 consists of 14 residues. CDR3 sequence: CASSVEPGNYGYTF. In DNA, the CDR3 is TGTGCCAGCAGCGTAGAGCCGGGGAACTATGGCTACACCTTC.

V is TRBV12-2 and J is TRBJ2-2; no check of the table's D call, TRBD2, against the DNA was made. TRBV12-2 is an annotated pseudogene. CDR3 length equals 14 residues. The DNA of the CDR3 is TGTGCGCAGACGCGGGAGGGCCATGGCGGGGAGCTGTTTTTT. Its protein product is CAQTREGHGGELFF.

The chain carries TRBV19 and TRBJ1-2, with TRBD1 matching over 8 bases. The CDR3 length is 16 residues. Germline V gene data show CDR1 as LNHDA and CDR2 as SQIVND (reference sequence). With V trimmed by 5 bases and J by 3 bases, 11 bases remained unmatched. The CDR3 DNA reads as TGTGCCAGTAGTGCCTTGGCGACAGGGGACCACTATGGCTACACCTTC. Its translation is CASSALATGDHYGYTF.

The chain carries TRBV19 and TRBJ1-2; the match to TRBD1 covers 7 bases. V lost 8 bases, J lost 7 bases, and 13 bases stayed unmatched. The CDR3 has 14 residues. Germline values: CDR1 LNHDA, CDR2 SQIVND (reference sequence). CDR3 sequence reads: CASWDSRRVGGYTF. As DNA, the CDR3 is TGTGCCAGTTGGGACAGTCGAAGAGTTGGTGGCTACACCTTC.

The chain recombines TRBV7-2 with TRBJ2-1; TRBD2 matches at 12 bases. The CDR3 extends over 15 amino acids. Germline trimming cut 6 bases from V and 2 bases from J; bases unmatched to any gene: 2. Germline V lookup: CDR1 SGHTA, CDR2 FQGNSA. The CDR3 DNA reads TGTGCCAGCAGACTAGCGGGGGGCACCTACAATGAGCAGTTCTTC. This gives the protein CASRLAGGTYNEQFF.

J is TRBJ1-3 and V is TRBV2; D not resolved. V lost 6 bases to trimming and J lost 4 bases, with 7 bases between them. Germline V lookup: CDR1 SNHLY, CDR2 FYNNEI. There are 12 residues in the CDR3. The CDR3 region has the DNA TGTGCCAGCAGAGAGGAAGGAAACACCATATATTTT. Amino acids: CASREEGNTIYF. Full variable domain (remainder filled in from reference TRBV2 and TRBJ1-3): EPEVTQTPSHQVTQMGQEVILRCVPISNHLYFYWYRQILGQKVEFLVSFYNNEISEKSEIFDDQFSVERPDGSNFTLKIRSTKLEDSAMYFCASREEGNTIYFGEGSWLTVV.

The CDR3, as DNA: TGTGCCAGCAGCTTAAGACTAGCGGGAGGCGACGAGCAGTACTTC. Its translation: CASSLRLAGGDEQYF. V is TRBV7-2 and J is TRBJ2-7; the match to TRBD2 covers 13 bases. The trim removed 2 bases at V and 5 bases at J, leaving 3 bases unmatched. CDR1 and CDR2 (germline): SGHTA, FQGNSA. The CDR3 is 15 amino acids.

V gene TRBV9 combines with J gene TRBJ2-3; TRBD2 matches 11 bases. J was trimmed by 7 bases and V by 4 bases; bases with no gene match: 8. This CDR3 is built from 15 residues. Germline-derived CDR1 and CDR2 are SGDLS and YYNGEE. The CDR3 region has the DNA TGTGCCAGCAGCCCTGTTAGCGGGGGGGCAAATACGCAGTATTTT. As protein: CASSPVSGGANTQYF. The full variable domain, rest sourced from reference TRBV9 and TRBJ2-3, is DSGVTQTPKHLITATGQRVTLRCSPRSGDLSVYWYQQSLDQGLQFLIQYYNGEERAKGNILERFSAQQFPDLHSELNLSSLELGDSALYFCASSPVSGGANTQYFGPGTRLTVL.

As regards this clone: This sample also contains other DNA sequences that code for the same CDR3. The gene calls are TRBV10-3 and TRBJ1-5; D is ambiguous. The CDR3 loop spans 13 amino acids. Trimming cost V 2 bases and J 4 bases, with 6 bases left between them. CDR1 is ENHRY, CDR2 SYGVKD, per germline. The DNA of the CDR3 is TGTGCCATCAGTGAGGCGCCAAATCAGCCCCAGCATTTT. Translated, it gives CAISEAPNQPQHF.

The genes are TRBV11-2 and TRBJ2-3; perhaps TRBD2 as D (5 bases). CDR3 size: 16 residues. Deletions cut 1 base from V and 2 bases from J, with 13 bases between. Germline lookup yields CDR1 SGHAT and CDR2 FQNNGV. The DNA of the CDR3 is TGTGCCAGCAGCTTAGTACTAGACTCCTACACAGATACGCAGTATTTT. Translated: CASSLVLDSYTDTQYF.

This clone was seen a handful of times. The CDR3 DNA follows: TGCAGCTTTCGACTAGCGGGGGGATCCGATGAGCAGTTCTTC. Protein: CSFRLAGGSDEQFF. J is TRBJ2-1 and V is TRBV29-1, with 13 bases that match TRBD2. Trimming at V came to 8 bases and at J to 8 bases, leaving 9 bases not matched to a gene. The CDR3 covers 14 residues. CDR1 is SQVTM and CDR2 is ANQGSEA in the germline V gene.

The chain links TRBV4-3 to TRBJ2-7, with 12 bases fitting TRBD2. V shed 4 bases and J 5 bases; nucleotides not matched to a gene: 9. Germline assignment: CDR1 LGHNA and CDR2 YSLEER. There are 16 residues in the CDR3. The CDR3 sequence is CASSLKLAGGGHEQYF. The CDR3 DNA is TGCGCCAGCAGCCTTAAACTAGCGGGGGGCGGCCACGAGCAGTACTTC.

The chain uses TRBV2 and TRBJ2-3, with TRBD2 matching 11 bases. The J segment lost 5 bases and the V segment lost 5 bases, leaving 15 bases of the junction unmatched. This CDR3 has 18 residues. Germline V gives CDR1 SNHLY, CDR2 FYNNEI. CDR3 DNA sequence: TGTGCCAGCAGTATACAAATGAGACTAGCGGGAATCAAAGATACGCAGTATTTT. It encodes CASSIQMRLAGIKDTQYF.

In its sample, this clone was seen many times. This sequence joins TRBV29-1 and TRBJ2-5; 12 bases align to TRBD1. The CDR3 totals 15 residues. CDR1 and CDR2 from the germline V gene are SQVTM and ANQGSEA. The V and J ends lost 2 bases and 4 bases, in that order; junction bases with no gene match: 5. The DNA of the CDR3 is TGCAGCGTTGAACGGGGACAGGGGGCCGGAGAGACCCAGTACTTC. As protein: CSVERGQGAGETQYF.

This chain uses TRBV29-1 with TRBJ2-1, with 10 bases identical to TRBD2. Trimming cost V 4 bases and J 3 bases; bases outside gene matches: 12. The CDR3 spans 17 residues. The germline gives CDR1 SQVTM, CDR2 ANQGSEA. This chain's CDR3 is CSVGPLNSGGRYNEQFF. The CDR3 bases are TGCAGCGTTGGCCCCCTCAATAGCGGGGGGCGCTACAATGAGCAGTTCTTC.

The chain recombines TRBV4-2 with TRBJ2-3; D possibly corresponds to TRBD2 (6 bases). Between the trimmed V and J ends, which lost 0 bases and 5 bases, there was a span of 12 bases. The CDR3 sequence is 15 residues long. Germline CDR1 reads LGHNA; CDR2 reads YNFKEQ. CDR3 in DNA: TGTGCCAGCAGCCAAGAGGCGGGGCTCAAAGATACGCAGTATTTT. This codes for CASSQEAGLKDTQYF.

CDR3 region: CASKGQGARNTEAFF. In nucleotides, the CDR3 is TGTGCCAGCAAGGGACAGGGGGCTAGGAACACTGAAGCTTTCTTT. The rearrangement joins TRBV2 to TRBJ1-1, with 12 bases identical to TRBD1. The germline V gene encodes CDR1 SNHLY and CDR2 FYNNEI. V lost 7 bases and J lost 1; bases outside the gene matches: 4. This CDR3 is 15 amino acids long.

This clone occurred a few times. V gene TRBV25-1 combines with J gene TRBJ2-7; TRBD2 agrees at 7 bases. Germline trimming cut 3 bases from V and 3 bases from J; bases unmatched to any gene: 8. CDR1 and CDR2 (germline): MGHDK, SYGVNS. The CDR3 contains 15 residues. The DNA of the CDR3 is TGTGCCAGCAGTGATGGTGCTAGCGGTCACTACGAGCAGTACTTC. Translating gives CASSDGASGHYEQYF.